This T cell receptor (beta chain) appears in the sequencing data of a study of T cell repertoires in cytomegalovirus infection. Study as a whole: Used in the study were CMV epitopes, some recently identified and HLA-C-restricted, others well-studied and HLA-B-restricted. Indicated by public TCR beta signatures were CMV infection and matching HLA type. General study results and limits: In two of eight donors, the top clonotype was HLA-C-restricted CMV-specific. CMV carriers having the relevant HLA were flagged by cumulative public TCR beta family frequency.

V shed 5 bases and J shed 7 bases, with 21 bases lying between them. The CDR3 has 16 amino acids. The germline gives CDR1 SGHTA, CDR2 FQGNSA. TCRdb redid the calling of the reads with MiXCR, one entry per CDR3 protein. This table has 250,000 to 300,000 distinct CDR3 sequences, roughly a fifth appearing once. This clonotype came up many times. Antigen specificity is unknown. The receptor comes from a human donor in good health (CMV status not recorded). Some clones in this sample may be carry-over from other donors' samples. The chain combines TRBV7-2 with TRBJ1-5; D gene uncertain. The material sequenced was cultured PBMCs, taken from culture after CMV antigen stimulation. The CDR3 sequence: CASSMVKGSAYQPQHF. For the CDR3, the DNA is TGTGCCAGCAGCATGGTGAAAGGGTCGGCGTACCAGCCCCAGCATTTT. The entire variable domain, with the rest obtained from reference TRBV7-2 and TRBJ1-5, is as follows: GAGVSQSPSNKVTEKGKDVELRCDPISGHTALYWYRQSLGQGLEFLIYFQGNSAPDKSGLPSDRFSAERTGGSVSTLTIQRTQQEDSAVYLCASSMVKGSAYQPQHFGDGTRLSIL.